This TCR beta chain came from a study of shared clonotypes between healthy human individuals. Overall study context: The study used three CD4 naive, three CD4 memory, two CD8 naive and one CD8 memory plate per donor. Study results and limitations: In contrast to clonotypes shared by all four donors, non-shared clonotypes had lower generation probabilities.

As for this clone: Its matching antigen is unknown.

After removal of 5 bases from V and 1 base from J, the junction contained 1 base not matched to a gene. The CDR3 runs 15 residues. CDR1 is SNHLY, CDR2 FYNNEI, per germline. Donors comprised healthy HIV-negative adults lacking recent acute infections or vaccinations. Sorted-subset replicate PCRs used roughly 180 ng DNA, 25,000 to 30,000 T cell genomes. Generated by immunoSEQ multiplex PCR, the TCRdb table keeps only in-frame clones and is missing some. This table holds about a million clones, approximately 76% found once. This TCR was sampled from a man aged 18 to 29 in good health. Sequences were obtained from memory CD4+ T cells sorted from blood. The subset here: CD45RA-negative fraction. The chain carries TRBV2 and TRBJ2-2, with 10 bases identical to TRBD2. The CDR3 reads CASSPSGRNTGELFF. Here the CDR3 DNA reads TGTGCCAGCAGTCCTAGCGGGAGGAACACCGGGGAGCTGTTTTTT.